This is a list of T cell receptor beta chains from one sample in a study of CD8+ T cells in alopecia areata. The data were produced by immunoSEQ multiplex PCR, yet TCRdb's version contains in-frame clones alone and is incomplete. The table shows roughly 150,000 clones, with roughly 50% occurring only once. Sequencing was done on a sample of CD4+ T cells sorted from blood. These receptors originate from a human donor in good health. Both conserved end residues are part of each CDR3. A D gene is named only where the DNA matches it firmly. Rows give clone size only sometimes, using once, few, many, or a class for an expanded clone.

d_gene	j_gene	v_gene	abundance	CDR3aa	CDR3nt
TRBD1	TRBJ2-5	TRBV29-1	few	CSVTTGVRETQYF	TGCAGCGTTACAACAGGGGTTCGAGAGACCCAGTACTTC
.	TRBJ1-2	TRBV29-1	few	CSVDIGGYGYTF	TGCAGCGTTGATATTGGCGGGTATGGCTACACCTTC
.	TRBJ2-3	TRBV4-1	.	CASRVGTSSRDTQYF	TGCGCCAGCCGCGTCGGTACTAGCTCGAGGGATACGCAGTATTTT
.	TRBJ2-1	TRBV29-1	.	CSVVERRTYNEQFF	TGCAGCGTTGTAGAACGGAGGACCTACAATGAGCAGTTCTTC
.	TRBJ1-5	TRBV5-1	few	CASSLGGSNQPQHF	TGCGCCAGCAGCTTAGGGGGTAGCAATCAGCCCCAGCATTTT
.	TRBJ2-5	TRBV5-6	once	CASSREETQYF	TGTGCCAGCAGCCGAGAAGAGACCCAGTACTTC
.	TRBJ2-3	TRBV29-1	.	CTTPSSGTDTQYF	TGCACCACTCCAAGTAGCGGCACAGATACGCAGTATTTT
.	TRBJ2-1	TRBV27	few	CASSVADEQFF	TGTGCCAGCAGTGTAGCGGATGAGCAGTTCTTC
.	TRBJ2-2	TRBV28	.	CASSLYLTGELFF	TGTGCCAGCAGTTTATATTTGACCGGGGAGCTGTTTTTT
.	TRBJ2-5	TRBV7-6	.	CASSLAGGFTKTQYF	TGTGCCAGCAGCTTAGCGGGCGGATTCACGAAGACCCAGTACTTC
.	TRBJ1-1	TRBV29-1	.	CSVEFRIKENTEAFF	TGCAGCGTTGAATTTCGTATAAAGGAGAACACTGAAGCTTTCTTT
.	TRBJ2-7	TRBV5-1	few	CASSLASGTGGPEQYF	TGCGCCAGCAGCTTGGCCTCCGGGACGGGGGGCCCTGAGCAGTACTTC
.	TRBJ2-3	TRBV29-1	.	CSVDDPNTDTQYF	TGCAGCGTTGATGATCCCAACACAGATACGCAGTATTTT
.	TRBJ2-7	TRBV13	.	CASRRFGTLEQYF	TGTGCCAGCAGGCGGTTTGGGACCCTCGAGCAGTACTTC
TRBD1	TRBJ2-1	TRBV30	.	CAWSMGQGEFF	TGTGCCTGGAGTATGGGACAGGGGGAGTTCTTC
.	TRBJ2-4	TRBV5-1	.	CASSQGQTQNIQYF	TGCGCCAGCAGTCAGGGACAAACCCAAAACATTCAGTACTTC
.	TRBJ1-2	TRBV29-1	.	CSVEMGGYGYTF	TGCAGCGTTGAAATGGGGGGATACGGCTACACCTTC
.	TRBJ1-2	TRBV5-1	.	CASSLVPLDTMTYGYTF	TGCGCCAGCAGCTTGGTACCCCTGGACACAATGACCTATGGCTACACCTTC
.	TRBJ2-1	TRBV7-9	.	CASSFGSSYNEQFF	TGTGCCAGCAGCTTCGGGAGTTCCTACAATGAGCAGTTCTTC
TRBD1	TRBJ2-1	TRBV11-2	.	CASSLVRGQGPSEQFF	TGTGCCAGCAGCTTAGTACGGGGACAGGGGCCATCTGAGCAGTTCTTC
TRBD2	TRBJ2-6	TRBV2	.	CASIKGGTSLSGANVLTF	TGTGCCAGCATCAAAGGAGGGACTAGCCTTTCTGGGGCCAACGTCCTGACTTTC
.	TRBJ2-5	TRBV19	.	CASRGRTTETQYF	TGTGCCAGTAGGGGCCGGACGACAGAGACCCAGTACTTC
.	TRBJ2-3	TRBV29-1	.	CSVPQHPTGYTDTQYF	TGCAGCGTTCCCCAGCATCCCACTGGGTACACAGATACGCAGTATTTT
TRBD2	TRBJ2-1	TRBV19	many	CASSISSGRTYNEQFF	TGTGCCAGTAGTATCTCTAGCGGGAGAACCTACAATGAGCAGTTCTTC
TRBD1	TRBJ2-5	TRBV7-3	.	CASSLDRGRAQYF	TGTGCCAGCAGCTTAGACAGGGGCAGGGCCCAGTACTTC
.	TRBJ1-1	TRBV29-1	.	CSVTDGTGATEAFF	TGCAGCGTGACGGATGGGACGGGGGCCACTGAAGCTTTCTTT
.	TRBJ2-2	TRBV2	.	CASRGGLTGELFF	TGTGCCAGCAGGGGGGGACTGACCGGGGAGCTGTTTTTT
.	TRBJ2-2	TRBV5-1	few	CASSPLEGTAGELFF	TGCGCCAGCAGCCCCTTGGAGGGGACGGCCGGGGAGCTGTTTTTT
.	TRBJ2-5	TRBV29-1	.	CSVEGHRVVAQETQYF	TGCAGCGTTGAAGGGCACAGGGTTGTAGCCCAAGAGACCCAGTACTTC
.	TRBJ2-4	TRBV27	.	CASSSGTRNSLAKNIQYF	TGTGCCAGCAGTTCCGGGACAAGGAATAGTCTAGCCAAAAACATTCAGTACTTC
.	TRBJ2-6	TRBV9	.	CASSVDVGANVLTF	TGTGCCAGCAGCGTAGATGTGGGGGCCAACGTCCTGACTTTC
.	TRBJ2-1	TRBV4-1	.	CASSGGRGGRKPNEQFF	TGCGCCAGCAGCGGCGGGCGTGGGGGGAGGAAGCCCAATGAGCAGTTCTTC
.	TRBJ2-7	TRBV1	.	CTSSRYRDRGFDEQYF	TGCACCAGCAGCCGATACCGGGACAGGGGCTTCGACGAGCAGTACTTC
TRBD1	TRBJ2-7	TRBV29-1	.	CSVRTGAPQYF	TGCAGCGTGAGAACAGGGGCTCCGCAGTACTTC
TRBD1	TRBJ1-2	TRBV5-4	.	CASSVQGGYGYTF	TGTGCCAGCAGCGTACAGGGGGGCTATGGCTACACCTTC
TRBD2	TRBJ2-3	TRBV14	.	CASSYLAGLTDTQYF	TGTGCCAGCAGCTACCTAGCGGGCCTCACAGATACGCAGTATTTT
.	TRBJ1-5	TRBV30	few	CAWTGQSNQPQHF	TGTGCCTGGACCGGACAGAGCAATCAGCCCCAGCATTTT
.	TRBJ2-1	TRBV29-1	.	CSVDHYNEQFF	TGCAGCGTTGATCACTACAATGAGCAGTTCTTC
TRBD1	TRBJ1-1	TRBV5-1	.	CASSYRGRNTEAFF	TGCGCCAGCAGCTACAGGGGGCGAAACACTGAAGCTTTCTTT
.	TRBJ2-4	TRBV11-2	.	CASSVGGGKNIQYF	TGTGCCAGCAGTGTGGGAGGGGGTAAAAACATTCAGTACTTC
.	TRBJ2-5	TRBV6-1	.	CASSGGGPLETQYF	TGTGCCAGCAGTGGAGGGGGGCCCCTGGAGACCCAGTACTTC
.	TRBJ2-2	TRBV5-1	once	CASSLEISTGELFF	TGCGCCAGCAGCTTGGAGATTAGTACCGGGGAGCTGTTTTTT
.	TRBJ1-2	TRBV29-1	few	CSVDVREGGYTF	TGCAGCGTTGATGTGCGTGAGGGAGGCTACACCTTC
.	TRBJ1-1	TRBV29-1	.	CSVSRGNTEAFF	TGCAGCGTTAGCAGGGGGAACACTGAAGCTTTCTTT
TRBD1	TRBJ2-5	TRBV29-1	few	CSVAAGGRGETQYF	TGCAGCGTTGCCGCAGGGGGCCGAGGGGAGACCCAGTACTTC
TRBD1	TRBJ1-1	TRBV14	.	CASSPRTGGSNTEAFF	TGTGCCAGCAGCCCCAGGACAGGGGGCTCTAACACTGAAGCTTTCTTT
TRBD2	TRBJ2-1	TRBV2	.	CASSEVGTSLFF	TGTGCCAGCAGTGAAGTGGGGACTAGCTTGTTCTTC
.	TRBJ1-3	TRBV7-9	.	CASSRTVSGNTIYF	TGTGCCAGCAGCCGGACAGTCTCTGGAAACACCATATATTTT
.	TRBJ2-3	TRBV7-9	.	CASSLGTKTGDTQYF	TGTGCCAGCAGCTTAGGGACAAAGACCGGGGATACGCAGTATTTT
TRBD2	TRBJ2-7	TRBV4-1	.	CASSQDRGRNYEQYF	TGCGCCAGCAGCCAAGATCGCGGGAGGAATTACGAGCAGTACTTC
.	TRBJ1-2	TRBV27	.	CASSLGGYTF	TGTGCCAGCAGTTTAGGAGGCTACACCTTC
.	TRBJ2-7	TRBV5-5	.	CASSFHGYEQYF	TGTGCCAGCAGCTTCCATGGATACGAGCAGTACTTC
TRBD1	TRBJ2-1	TRBV6-6	.	CASSKGEQGAGEQFF	TGTGCCAGCAGTAAAGGGGAACAGGGGGCAGGTGAGCAGTTCTTC
TRBD2	TRBJ2-7	TRBV6-1	.	CASTTLAGDGYEQYF	TGTGCCAGCACGACACTAGCGGGAGACGGCTACGAGCAGTACTTC
.	TRBJ1-2	TRBV27	.	CASSLFGRYGYTF	TGTGCCAGCAGTTTATTCGGACGGTATGGCTACACCTTC
TRBD2	TRBJ2-3	TRBV6-6	.	CASSSPTSGTRDTQYF	TGTGCCAGCAGTTCCCCGACTAGCGGGACGAGGGATACGCAGTATTTT
.	TRBJ1-5	TRBV7-6	few	CASSLGENQPQHF	TGTGCCAGCAGCTTAGGGGAGAATCAGCCCCAGCATTTT
TRBD1	TRBJ2-3	TRBV28	few	CASSTGGARLDTQYF	TGTGCCAGCAGTACAGGGGGCGCCCGCCTGGATACGCAGTATTTT